This paragraph covers one T cell receptor (beta chain) sequence. Its antigen specificity is not known. Base qualities were left out, and no much larger clone turns up one base away. Frozen genomic DNA underwent high-throughput TCRbeta CDR3 sequencing by immunoSEQ, including PCR amplification, mapping, bias correction and internal controls. The paper's processing steps were these. Productive rearrangements were retained, and unique TCRbeta sequences were defined by the CDR3 nucleotide sequence together with the V and J gene. For classification of a sequence as donor-reactive, at least 5-fold expansion in CFSE-low cells relative to unstimulated pre-transplant cells and a frequency of at least 0.01% were required. Minimum frequency thresholds were set for each subject based on the unstimulated sample with the lowest template count, ensuring at least 90% detection power. Jensen-Shannon divergence between the top 1000 TCRbeta sequences post- versus pre-transplant served as the measure of repertoire turnover. Changes in detection of donor-reactive sequences were tested with two-sided Fisher's exact tests. TCRdb limited this immuneACCESS table to in-frame rearrangements with V and J called. A share of clones is missing; checked studies link under half to unresolved V genes, and the rest is unexplained. D and trimming were read from the DNA, whereas the V and J calls and clone size are those reported in that table. The sample has about 80,000 clones on record, roughly 85% of them singletons. The ten largest clones add up to approximately 0.45% of the sample.

This sample is part of a study of T cell clones after liver transplantation (dated by TCRdb to about 2019). At the level of the whole study: The samples were obtained from ITN030ST, a randomized trial that attempted immunosuppression withdrawal within 2 years after liver transplantation. Blood samples were collected pre-transplant, pre-randomization before withdrawal, and post-randomization after either full withdrawal or failed withdrawal. Tolerance was defined as complete withdrawal of immunosuppression for at least one year without a rise in liver enzymes beyond twice the upper limit of normal. Donor-reactive T cell clones were identified by TCRbeta sequencing after a pre-transplant mixed lymphocyte reaction and then tracked in post-transplant blood. The study cohort included 8 liver transplant recipients, of whom 3 were classified as tolerant and 5 as non-tolerant. As an antigen-independent comparator for donor-reactive sequences, third party-reactive TCRbeta sequences were also identified from pre-transplant MLRs. No induction therapy was given to the subjects, and standard immunosuppression was administered until randomization at 12-24 months post-transplant. Three of the eight recipients were HCV-positive; the others were transplanted for non-autoimmune, non-viral indications.

The germline ends are 9 bases apart after V is trimmed by 7 bases and J by 1 base. In the germline V gene (reference sequence), CDR1 corresponds to LNHDA and CDR2 to SQIVND. The cysteine opens and the phenylalanine closes a CDR3 of 13 amino acids. Just CDR3 DNA is preserved here, 39 bases in frame from base 1. Results the study describes overall, beyond this receptor: When repertoire turnover was taken into account, detection of donor-reactive sequences was significantly reduced in 7 of 8 subjects for CD4 and in 8 of 8 subjects for CD8. Because no allograft tissue specimens were available, donor-reactive T cells may have migrated into the graft instead of being deleted. Low numbers of available donor cells limited the measurable donor-reactive repertoire in a couple of subjects. In most of the 8 subjects, regardless of tolerance or HCV status, circulating donor-reactive CD4 TCRbeta sequences dropped significantly post-transplant. The conclusions were considered preliminary, being limited by small, heterogeneous patient numbers and non-standardized post-transplant time points. A greater decline was seen for donor-reactive sequences than for third party-reactive sequences, suggesting partial antigen-specific deletion unrelated to withdrawal success.

Thawed unstimulated PBMCs were stained for CD3, CD4 and CD8 and FACS-sorted into CD3+CD4+ and CD3+CD8+ populations. Randomization to immunosuppression withdrawal applied to every one of the 8 studied subjects. Genomic DNA was isolated with the Qiagen DNeasy Blood and Tissue Kit. The V gene is TRBV19 and the J gene is TRBJ2-3; D gene: possibly TRBD1, on 5 matching bases. Sequenced here: CD4+ T cells from blood, sampled approximately 3.5 years after liver transplant. The sequence was collected from a human patient who received a liver transplant. In patients who had a transplant, some T cells may come from the graft donor. The nucleotide sequence is given as TGTGCCAGTAAGGCCAGGGGCACAGATACGCAGTATTTT. Its protein reads: CASKARGTDTQYF.